These 4 T cell receptor beta chains came from one sample sequenced in a study of CD8 T cells in Susac syndrome. Random hexamers were used to reverse transcribe an amount of about 0.5 to 1 ug RNA. TCRdb redid the calling of the immunoSEQ multiplex PCR reads with MiXCR, one entry per CDR3 protein. The sample gives over 150,000 distinct CDR3 sequences, nearly 95% of which show up once; 0.093% is in the top ten. Sequencing input: CD4+ T cells from PBMCs. The receptor source for this set is a human donor with multiple sclerosis.

V gene TRBV20-1 combines with J gene TRBJ1-1, with no clear D. Trimming cost V 3 bases and J 2 bases, with 7 bases left between them. Germline V CDR1 and CDR2: DFQATT, SNEGSKA (reference sequence). The CDR3 is made up of 12 amino acids. CDR3 protein: CSARGSNTEAFF. The CDR3 DNA reads TGCAGTGCTAGGGGCTCCAACACTGAAGCTTTCTTT.

This sequence joins TRBV7-9 and TRBJ2-3; 9 bases align to TRBD2. The V gene's germline CDR1 is SEHNR and CDR2 FQNEAQ (reference sequence). Unmatched junction bases numbered 5, after V lost 2 bases and J lost 5 bases. This CDR3 spans 15 amino acids. In DNA form, the CDR3 reads TGTGCCAGCAGCTTAATTCTAGCGGGAAGAGATACGCAGTATTTT. As protein: CASSLILAGRDTQYF.

The genes are TRBV30 and TRBJ1-1, with D uncertain. V lost 8 bases and J lost 0, with 13 bases in between. CDR1 is GTSNPN and CDR2 is SVGIG in the germline V gene (reference sequence). This CDR3 has 13 residues. The CDR3 bases are TGTGCCCGGAACACCGTACTGAACACTGAAGCTTTCTTT. It codes for CARNTVLNTEAFF.

The chain links TRBV3-1 to TRBJ2-2; D gene uncertain. Trimming removed 0 bases from V and 4 bases from J, with 12 bases in between. CDR3 length: 16 residues. Germline V gene data show CDR1 as LGHDT and CDR2 as YNNKEL (reference sequence). DNA for the CDR3: TGTGCCAGCAGCCAAGAGCGGCCACTAATCACCGGGGAGCTGTTTTTT. Its translation: CASSQERPLITGELFF.